These T cell receptor beta chains were read from a single sample in a study of beta chain features in type 1 diabetes. Profiled with immunoSEQ multiplex PCR; TCRdb holds only in-frame clones, not every one. The sample shows under 800,000 clones, about 16% of them seen only once. The source material was naive CD4+ T cells from blood. These receptors originate from a man younger than 30 in good health. Each CDR3 is given with its conserved first and last residue. The D gene is left open where the match is weak. Size tells how often a clone was seen (once, few, many) or the class of an expanded clone, and some rows leave it out.

V	size	D	J	DNA	CDR3
TRBV28	-	-	TRBJ1-1	TGTGCCAGCGGACTCTGGGGGATAAACACTGAAGCTTTCTTT	CASGLWGINTEAFF
TRBV21-1	few	-	TRBJ2-7	TGTGCCAGCAGCACTAGGGGACTAGCGTACTACGAGCAGTACTTC	CASSTRGLAYYEQYF
TRBV28	-	-	TRBJ2-2	TGTGCCAGCTACCAAGGGGCCTCCCCGAACACCGGGGAGCTGTTTTTT	CASYQGASPNTGELFF
TRBV27	-	-	TRBJ2-2	TGTGCCAGCAGTATTGAAACGAACACCGGGGAGCTGTTTTTT	CASSIETNTGELFF
TRBV7-2	-	TRBD1	TRBJ1-5	TGTGCCAGCAGCCGGGACAGGCAAAATCAGCCCCAGCATTTT	CASSRDRQNQPQHF
TRBV6-6	-	TRBD1	TRBJ2-3	TGTGCCAGCAGAGGACAGGCAGATACGCAGTATTTT	CASRGQADTQYF
TRBV27	-	-	TRBJ1-4	TGTGCCAGCAGCGTTCGGAAGGTGACTAATGAAAAACTGTTTTTT	CASSVRKVTNEKLFF
TRBV5-1	-	-	TRBJ1-1	TGCGCCAGCAGCCCCCGGTGGGGGGTCGGTGACACTGAAGCTTTCTTT	CASSPRWGVGDTEAFF
TRBV18	-	-	TRBJ2-7	TGTGCCAGCTGCTCACGCGGAGTCTCCTACGAGCAGTACTTC	CASCSRGVSYEQYF
TRBV21-1	few	-	TRBJ2-3	TGTGCCAGCAGCGCCGAGGGGGTTAGCACAGATACGCAGTATTTT	CASSAEGVSTDTQYF
TRBV15	few	-	TRBJ1-2	TGTGCCACCAGCAGAGAGAGTCTAGGGGGCTATGGCTACACCTTC	CATSRESLGGYGYTF
TRBV2	few	-	TRBJ1-2	TGTGCCAGCAGTGACGGACGGTATGGCTACACCTTC	CASSDGRYGYTF
TRBV12-5	-	TRBD1	TRBJ1-1	TGTGCTAGTGGTTTGGACAGGGGTGAAGCTTTCTTT	CASGLDRGEAFF
TRBV5-1	-	-	TRBJ2-3	TGCGCCAGCAGCGAGGACCATACGCAGTATTTT	CASSEDHTQYF
TRBV7-5	-	-	TRBJ1-1	TGTGCCAGAAGCTTAGCTTCCACCGACGAGCGGAACACTGAAGCTTTCTTT	CARSLASTDERNTEAFF
TRBV6-5	-	-	TRBJ2-1	TGTGCCAGCACCCTCAGCGGCGGGTTCGGCAATGAGCAGTTCTTC	CASTLSGGFGNEQFF
TRBV6-6	-	-	TRBJ1-1	TGTGCCAGCAGTTACTCTTTTACAGCGAACACTGAAGCTTTCTTT	CASSYSFTANTEAFF
TRBV2	-	TRBD1	TRBJ2-4	TGTGCCAGCACCATCTCGACAGGGGGAGCCAAAAACATTCAGTACTTC	CASTISTGGAKNIQYF
TRBV18	-	TRBD1	TRBJ2-7	TGTGCCAGCTCACCAGAGGGTATACAGGGGGAGCAGTACTTC	CASSPEGIQGEQYF
TRBV21-1	few	-	TRBJ2-1	TGTGCCAGCAGCAACCGGGACACAATACTTCGAGGCTCCTACAATGAGCAGTTCTTC	CASSNRDTILRGSYNEQFF
TRBV6-5	-	-	TRBJ2-2	TGTGCCAGCGATAGGGTTCGGGGCGGGGAGCTGTTTTTT	CASDRVRGGELFF
TRBV7-2	-	TRBD2	TRBJ2-1	TGTGCCAGCAGCTTAGTCGGGACTAGCGGGAGAAGGAATGAGCAGTTCTTC	CASSLVGTSGRRNEQFF
TRBV25-1	-	-	TRBJ2-7	TGTGCCAGCAGTGAAGCCGACAGGCCCGAGCAGTACTTC	CASSEADRPEQYF
TRBV28	-	-	TRBJ2-7	TGTGCCAGCAGTCCGTCCTACTACGAGCAGTACTTC	CASSPSYYEQYF
TRBV27	few	TRBD1	TRBJ2-5	TGTGCCAGCAGTTACAGGGGGGAGACCCAGTACTTC	CASSYRGETQYF
TRBV6-6	few	TRBD2	TRBJ2-5	TGTGCCAGCAGTTACCCCTCGGGGGGTGGAGAGACCCAGTACTTC	CASSYPSGGGETQYF
TRBV7-2	few	-	TRBJ1-5	TGTGCCAGCAGCCCAGCGGTTGGGGCCCAGCATTTT	CASSPAVGAQHF
TRBV10-3	-	TRBD1	TRBJ1-5	TGTGCCATCAGTGACGGGACAGCCTTTTATCAGCCCCAGCATTTT	CAISDGTAFYQPQHF
TRBV27	-	-	TRBJ2-3	TGTGCCAGCAGTTTGCGTCTAGTACAGTCAGATACGCAGTATTTT	CASSLRLVQSDTQYF
TRBV7-2	-	-	TRBJ2-3	TGTGCCAGCAGCTTAGGAGGTGGGGGGGCCCCCACAGATACGCAGTATTTT	CASSLGGGGAPTDTQYF
TRBV6-1	-	-	TRBJ2-3	TGTGCCAGCACGGTCCACAGGTGGGCAGATACGCAGTATTTT	CASTVHRWADTQYF
TRBV7-3	few	-	TRBJ1-5	TGTGCCAGCTCGACAGGTAGCAATCAGCCCCAGCATTTT	CASSTGSNQPQHF
TRBV20-1	few	-	TRBJ1-1	TGCAGTGCTAGAGGGGCCGAAGCTTTCTTT	CSARGAEAFF
TRBV19	-	TRBD2	TRBJ2-1	TGTGCCAGTAGTATGCTGCTAGCGGGAGCCTTCGCATCCTACAATGAGCAGTTCTTC	CASSMLLAGAFASYNEQFF
TRBV6-6	-	-	TRBJ2-2	TGTGCCAGCAGTACCCCGACAGTTGCGAACACCGGGGAGCTGTTTTTT	CASSTPTVANTGELFF
TRBV7-2	-	TRBD2	TRBJ2-2	TGTGCCAGCAGCCCTAGCGGGGGGAAGCTGTTTTTT	CASSPSGGKLFF
TRBV10-3	-	TRBD1	TRBJ2-6	TGTGCCATCAGTGAAATGGGGACAGGTAGTTCTGGGGCCAACGTCCTGACTTTC	CAISEMGTGSSGANVLTF
TRBV7-3	-	-	TRBJ1-2	TGTGCCAGCAGCTTAGGTGCGGGGAACTCTGGCTACACCTTC	CASSLGAGNSGYTF
TRBV18	few	-	TRBJ2-3	TGTGCCAGCTCACCGGTCTCAGATACGCAGTATTTT	CASSPVSDTQYF
TRBV5-1	-	-	TRBJ1-1	TGCGCATGCCGTCTGGAGGATACTGAAGCTTTCTTT	CACRLEDTEAFF
TRBV7-3	-	-	TRBJ2-3	TGTGCCAGCAGCGCGGGGATCTCCACAGATACGCAGTATTTT	CASSAGISTDTQYF
TRBV7-3	few	-	TRBJ2-5	TGTGCCAGCAGCTTAATACCTAGCAGGCAAGAGACCCAGTACTTC	CASSLIPSRQETQYF
TRBV27	few	TRBD2	TRBJ2-7	TGTGCCAGCAGCCTGCTGGGAGGGGTGTGGTACTTC	CASSLLGGVWYF
TRBV4-3	many	-	TRBJ2-1	TGCGCCAGCAGGGGCAGACCCGACTACAATGAGCAGTTCTTC	CASRGRPDYNEQFF
TRBV7-2	-	-	TRBJ2-3	TGTGCCAGCAGCTTACCCTGGGCAGATACGCAGTATTTT	CASSLPWADTQYF
TRBV28	-	-	TRBJ1-2	TGTGCCAGCAGATTACAGGGCTATGGCTACACCTTC	CASRLQGYGYTF